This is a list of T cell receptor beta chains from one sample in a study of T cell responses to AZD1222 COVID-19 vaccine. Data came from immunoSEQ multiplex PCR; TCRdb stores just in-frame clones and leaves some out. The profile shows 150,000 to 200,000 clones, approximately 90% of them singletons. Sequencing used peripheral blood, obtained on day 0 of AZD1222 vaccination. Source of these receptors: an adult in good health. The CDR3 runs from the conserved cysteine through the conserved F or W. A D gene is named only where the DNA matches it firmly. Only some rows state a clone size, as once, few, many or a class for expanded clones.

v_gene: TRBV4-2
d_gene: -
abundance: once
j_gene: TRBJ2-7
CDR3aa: CASSPPYEQYF
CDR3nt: TGTGCCAGCAGCCCGCCCTACGAGCAGTACTTC

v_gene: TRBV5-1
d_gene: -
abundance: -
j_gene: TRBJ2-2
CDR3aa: CASTPGAGTGELFF
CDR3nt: TGCGCCAGCACGCCGGGGGCGGGCACCGGGGAGCTGTTTTTT

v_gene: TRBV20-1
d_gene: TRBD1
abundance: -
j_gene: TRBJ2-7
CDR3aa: CSATTGAEQYF
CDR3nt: TGCAGTGCTACGACAGGGGCCGAGCAGTACTTC

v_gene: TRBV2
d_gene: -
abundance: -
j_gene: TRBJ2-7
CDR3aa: CASTGARVLEQYF
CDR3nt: TGTGCCAGCACGGGGGCTAGAGTGCTCGAGCAGTACTTC

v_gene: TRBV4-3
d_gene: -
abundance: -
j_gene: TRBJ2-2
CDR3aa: CASSRTGELFF
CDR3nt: TGCGCCAGCAGCCGAACCGGGGAGCTGTTTTTT

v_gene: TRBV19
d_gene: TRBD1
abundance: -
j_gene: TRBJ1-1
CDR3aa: CASSPGTVDTEAFF
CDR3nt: TGTGCCAGTAGTCCGGGGACAGTGGACACTGAAGCTTTCTTT

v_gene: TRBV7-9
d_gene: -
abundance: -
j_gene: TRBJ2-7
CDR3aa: CASSLGGPYEQYF
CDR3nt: TGTGCCAGCAGCTTAGGGGGCCCCTACGAGCAGTACTTC

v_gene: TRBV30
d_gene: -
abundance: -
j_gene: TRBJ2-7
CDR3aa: CAWSVGGFEQYF
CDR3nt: TGTGCCTGGAGTGTGGGGGGCTTCGAGCAGTACTTC

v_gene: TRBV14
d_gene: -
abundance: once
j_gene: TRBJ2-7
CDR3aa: CASSQVSVLQQYF
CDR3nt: TGTGCCAGCAGCCAAGTTTCGGTACTACAGCAGTACTTC

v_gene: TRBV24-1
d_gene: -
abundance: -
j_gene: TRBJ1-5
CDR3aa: CATPLREKVNQPQHF
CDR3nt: TGTGCCACCCCCCTACGGGAGAAGGTCAATCAGCCCCAGCATTTT

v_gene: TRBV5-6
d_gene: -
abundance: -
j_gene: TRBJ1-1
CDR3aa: CASSFRRGGPMNTEAFF
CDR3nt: TGTGCCAGCAGCTTTCGTCGAGGTGGGCCGATGAACACTGAAGCTTTCTTT

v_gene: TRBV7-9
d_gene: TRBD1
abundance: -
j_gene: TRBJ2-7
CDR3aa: CASLPGTGAYEQYF
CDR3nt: TGTGCCAGCCTACCCGGGACAGGGGCCTACGAGCAGTACTTC

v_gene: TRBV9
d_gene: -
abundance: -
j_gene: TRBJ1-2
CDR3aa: CASSASENYGYTF
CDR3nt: TGTGCCAGCAGCGCTTCGGAGAACTATGGCTACACCTTC

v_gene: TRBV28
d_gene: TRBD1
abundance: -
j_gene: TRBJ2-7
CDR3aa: CASSLVPGGGEQYF
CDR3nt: TGTGCCAGCAGTTTGGTCCCAGGGGGCGGTGAGCAGTACTTC

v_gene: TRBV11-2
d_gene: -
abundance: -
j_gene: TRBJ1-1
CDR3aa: CASNIGVRSTEAFF
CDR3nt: TGTGCCAGCAACATAGGGGTCCGGAGCACTGAAGCTTTCTTT

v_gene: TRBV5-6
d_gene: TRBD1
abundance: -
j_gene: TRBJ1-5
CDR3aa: CASSFQGVRQPQHF
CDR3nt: TGTGCCAGCAGCTTTCAGGGGGTAAGGCAGCCCCAGCATTTT

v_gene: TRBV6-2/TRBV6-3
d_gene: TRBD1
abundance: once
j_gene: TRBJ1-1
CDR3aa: CASSWAGGSEAFF
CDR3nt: TGTGCCAGCAGCTGGGCAGGGGGCTCTGAAGCTTTCTTT

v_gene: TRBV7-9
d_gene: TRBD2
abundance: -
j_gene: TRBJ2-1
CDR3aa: CASSTTPGGNEQFF
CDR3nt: TGTGCCAGCAGCACTACCCCGGGGGGAAATGAGCAGTTCTTC

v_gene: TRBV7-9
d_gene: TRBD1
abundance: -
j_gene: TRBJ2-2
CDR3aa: CASSRQGDTGELFF
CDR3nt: TGTGCCAGCAGCCGACAGGGTGACACCGGGGAGCTGTTTTTT

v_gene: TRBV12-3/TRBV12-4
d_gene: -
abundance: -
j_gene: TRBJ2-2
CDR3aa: CASSSGAGELFF
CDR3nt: TGTGCCAGCAGCTCAGGGGCCGGGGAGCTGTTTTTT

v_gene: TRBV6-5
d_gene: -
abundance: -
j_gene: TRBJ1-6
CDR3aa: CASTLSLDSPLHF
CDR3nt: TGTGCCAGTACCCTCAGTTTGGATTCACCCCTCCACTTT

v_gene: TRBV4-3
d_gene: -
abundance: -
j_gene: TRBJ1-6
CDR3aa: CASSQDRGKGDSPLHF
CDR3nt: TGCGCCAGCAGCCAAGATAGGGGGAAGGGGGATTCACCCCTCCACTTT

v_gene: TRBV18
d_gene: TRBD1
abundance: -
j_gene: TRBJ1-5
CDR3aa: CASSPEQGPNQPQHF
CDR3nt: TGTGCCAGCTCACCAGAACAGGGGCCAAATCAGCCCCAGCATTTT

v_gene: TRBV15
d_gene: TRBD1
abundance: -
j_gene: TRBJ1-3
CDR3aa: CATSSEQGAGGNTIYF
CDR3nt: TGTGCCACCAGCAGTGAACAGGGGGCAGGTGGAAACACCATATATTTT